This T cell receptor (beta chain) was observed in a study of technical replicates of blood from a few donors. The repertoire was sequenced with immunoSEQ multiplex PCR; TCRdb's copy has only in-frame clones and lacks some. The repertoire has some 71,000 clones, around 97% of them found once; the top ten carry around 0.18%. CDR1 is MNHEY, CDR2 SVGAGI, per germline. CDR3 length: 16 residues. Trimming removed 2 bases at V and 0 bases at J, with 12 bases between. The TCR was taken from a human donor in good health. The rearrangement joins TRBV6-5 to TRBJ2-3; a weak D match, TRBD1 (5 bases). The sequenced sample consisted of T cells isolated from PBMCs. As DNA, the CDR3 is TGTGCCAGCAGTTACGGGTATGGGGCTAGCACAGATACGCAGTATTTT. Translated: CASSYGYGASTDTQYF.